These 20 T cell receptor beta chains came from one sample sequenced in a study of blood T cell repertoires in COVID-19. Profiling relied on immunoSEQ multiplex PCR, and the TCRdb table lists in-frame clones only, not all of them. The sample carries just over 15,000 clones, 80% recorded once. The source material was peripheral blood. All receptors come from a human donor in a cohort sampled during active COVID-19.

The chain is built from TRBV14 and TRBJ1-3, with a possible D match to TRBD1 (5 bases). Germline V gene lookup returns CDR1 SGHDN and CDR2 FVKESK. V was cut by 0 bases and J by 5 bases, with 11 bases left in between. The CDR3 spans 15 residues. The CDR3 sequence is CASSQEEQGRNTIYF. The CDR3 DNA reads TGTGCCAGCAGCCAAGAAGAGCAGGGCAGAAACACCATATATTTT.

V is TRBV27 and J is TRBJ1-4, with D tentatively TRBD1 (6 bases). The germline gives CDR1 MNHEY, CDR2 SMNVEV (reference sequence). V was shortened by 7 bases and J by 3 bases, with 12 bases between the two germline ends. CDR3 length: 14 residues. The CDR3 loop reads CASKQGRANEKLFF. The CDR3 bases are TGTGCCAGCAAACAGGGTAGAGCTAATGAAAAACTGTTTTTT.

The rearrangement links TRBV19 to TRBJ2-5; D unclear. The germline gives CDR1 LNHDA, CDR2 SQIVND (reference sequence). V lost 1 base and J lost 7, with 10 bases in between. The CDR3 runs 13 residues. Written as DNA, the CDR3 is TGTGCCAGTAGTATAGTTGGAGAGTCGACCCAGTACTTC. Its translation: CASSIVGESTQYF.

The V and J genes are TRBV9 and TRBJ2-2; a weak D match, TRBD2 (8 bases). Trimming removed 3 bases at V and 7 bases at J, with 19 bases between. Germline-derived CDR1 and CDR2 are SGDLS and YYNGEE. The CDR3 is made up of 16 amino acids. CDR3 sequence: CASSGNSGTVDGELFF. CDR3 in DNA: TGTGCCAGCAGCGGTAATAGCGGGACAGTAGACGGGGAGCTGTTTTTT.

The CDR3 loop reads CASRLAGGNEQFF. The CDR3 DNA sequence: TGTGCCAGCAGACTAGCGGGGGGGAATGAGCAGTTCTTC. The chain carries TRBV7-2 and TRBJ2-1; 13 bases align to TRBD2. Germline CDR1 and CDR2: SGHTA and FQGNSA. The V gene end was trimmed by 6 bases and the J gene end by 7 bases; junction bases not matched to a gene: 0. The CDR3 length is 13 residues.

The chain combines TRBV2 with TRBJ1-4, with a tentative D call TRBD1 (6 bases). The V end lost 6 bases, the J end lost 5 bases, and 13 bases lay between the germline ends. This CDR3 is 14 amino acids long. CDR1 is SNHLY and CDR2 is FYNNEI in the germline V gene. CDR3 residues: CASRWTQGNEKLFF. CDR3 nucleotides: TGTGCCAGCAGGTGGACCCAGGGGAATGAAAAACTGTTTTTT.

The chain links TRBV5-4 to TRBJ1-3; D perhaps matches TRBD1 (6 bases). V lost 5 bases to trimming and J lost 0 bases, with 12 bases between them. Germline values: CDR1 SGHNT, CDR2 YYREEE (reference sequence). This CDR3 comprises 15 residues. CDR3 coding DNA: TGTGCCAGCAGTCGGGACACCAACTCTGGAAACACCATATATTTT. This encodes CASSRDTNSGNTIYF.

The chain links TRBV4-2 to TRBJ2-3, with 9 positions matching TRBD1. V dropped 0 bases and J dropped 4; count of bases not matched to a gene: 5. Germline CDR1 reads LGHNA; CDR2 reads YNFKEQ. This CDR3 is 16 amino acids long. CDR3 nucleotide sequence: TGTGCCAGCAGCCAAGATCAGGGACAGGGCCCAGATACGCAGTATTTT. Translation: CASSQDQGQGPDTQYF.

As regards this clone: At one boundary the junction diverges from the germline segment, which might be a read error. J is TRBJ1-1 and V is TRBV5-1, with a tentative D call TRBD1 (6 bases). Germline CDR1 SGHRS, CDR2 YFSETQ. The CDR3 is 14 amino acids. The CDR3 DNA sequence: TGCGCCAGCACCTTGGACAGCGGCAACACTGAAGCTTTCTTT. Protein sequence: CASTLDSGNTEAFF. The entire variable domain, with the rest obtained from reference TRBV5-1 and TRBJ1-1, is as follows: KAGVTQTPRYLIKTRGQQVTLSCSPISGHRSVSWYQQTPGQGLQFLFEYFSETQRNKGNFPGRFSGRQFSNSRSEMNVSTLELGDSALYLCASTLDSGNTEAFFGQGTRLTVV.

This sequence joins TRBV11-2 and TRBJ2-7; 10 nucleotides line up with TRBD1. V shed 5 bases and J 3 bases; nucleotides not matched to a gene: 7. Germline CDR1 SGHAT, CDR2 FQNNGV. This CDR3 contains 15 residues. This CDR3 is CASSRGTGEIYEQYF. CDR3 DNA sequence: TGTGCCAGCAGCCGCGGGACAGGGGAGATCTACGAGCAGTACTTC.

The chain combines TRBV11-2 with TRBJ2-2; the D gene is possibly TRBD2 (6 bases). This CDR3 is 13 amino acids long. Trimming took off 1 base at V and 6 bases at J, with 6 bases between the two ends. The germline CDR1 and CDR2 sequences are SGHAT and FQNNGV. CDR3 amino acids: CASSLASAGELFF. DNA for the CDR3: TGTGCCAGCAGCTTAGCTAGCGCCGGGGAGCTGTTTTTT.

This clone came up a few times. The rearrangement uses TRBV7-2 and TRBJ1-3; 7 bases agree with TRBD1. V was clipped by 5 bases and J by 6 bases; unmatched bases: 7. The CDR3 runs to 14 residues. Germline V gene data show CDR1 as SGHTA and CDR2 as FQGNSA. DNA for the CDR3: TGTGCCAGCAGCGACAGGGAATGGGAAAACACCATATATTTT. Residues: CASSDREWENTIYF.

The gene calls are TRBV11-1 and TRBJ2-3, with D perhaps TRBD2 (6 bases). The CDR3 covers 13 residues. V was shortened by 3 bases and J by 5 bases, with 9 bases between the two germline ends. CDR1 and CDR2 (germline): SGHAT, FQDESV (reference sequence). CDR3 loop: CASSFGTRDTQYF. CDR3 sequence (DNA): TGTGCCAGCAGCTTCGGGACTCGAGATACGCAGTATTTT.

The chain joins TRBV11-2 to TRBJ2-7; maybe TRBD1 (5 bases). Looked up from germline, CDR1 is SGHAT and CDR2 is FQNNGV. This CDR3 region has 14 residues. V lost 3 bases and J 2 bases, leaving 11 bases between the germline ends. DNA of the CDR3: TGTGCCAGCAGCTTTTCAGGGCTGGCCTACGAGCAGTACTTC. Its translation: CASSFSGLAYEQYF.

The chain is built from TRBV24-1 and TRBJ2-5, with 7 positions matching TRBD1. The germline CDR1 and CDR2 sequences are KGHDR and SFDVKD. This CDR3 has 16 residues. The J segment lost 1 base and the V segment lost 4 bases, leaving 8 bases of the junction unmatched. CDR3 in amino acids: CATSDRGQVTQETQYF. As DNA, the CDR3 is TGTGCCACCAGTGACAGAGGACAGGTCACCCAAGAGACCCAGTACTTC.

The J gene is TRBJ2-3, the V gene TRBV5-1; 9 bases match TRBD1. V lost 5 bases and J lost 4; bases outside the gene matches: 8. This CDR3 has 15 residues. Germline lookup yields CDR1 SGHRS and CDR2 YFSETQ. CDR3 protein: CASRSGQGISDTQYF. CDR3 bases: TGCGCCAGCAGGTCCGGACAGGGGATATCAGATACGCAGTATTTT.

The chain has TRBV7-2 and TRBJ1-2; D not certain. V was pared by 2 bases and J by 8 bases, with 18 bases between. Germline loops: CDR1 SGHTA, CDR2 FQGNSA. This CDR3 has 15 residues. CDR3 sequence (DNA): TGTGCCAGCAGCTTAATGCACGGGGTAAATCAGGGCTACACCTTC. Protein: CASSLMHGVNQGYTF.

This clone was counted a few times. The chain links TRBV7-2 to TRBJ2-7, with D maybe TRBD2 (5 bases). The germline V and J ends were trimmed by 2 bases and 6 bases, with 14 bases remaining between them. The CDR3 runs to 14 residues. The germline CDR1 and CDR2 sequences are SGHTA and FQGNSA. The CDR3 DNA reads TGTGCCAGCAGCTTACGTGAGGGTTCGGGCGAGCAGTACTTC. Protein: CASSLREGSGEQYF.

This rearrangement joins TRBV12-3 or TRBV12-4 to TRBJ2-3; no clear D. Trimming shortened V by 5 bases and J by 7 bases, and 7 bases separated the two germline ends. This CDR3 spans 11 amino acids. The CDR3 nucleotides are TGTGCCAGCAGTGGAGCAAATACGCAGTATTTT. Translation gives CASSGANTQYF.

The rearrangement uses TRBV7-2 and TRBJ2-1; 7 nucleotides agree with TRBD2. Germline V gives CDR1 SGHTA, CDR2 FQGNSA. The V and J ends lost 5 bases and 4 bases, in that order; junction bases with no gene match: 8. CDR3 length: 15 residues. The CDR3 sequence is CASSDSGAFYNEQFF. As DNA, the CDR3 is TGTGCCAGCAGCGACAGCGGGGCATTTTACAATGAGCAGTTCTTC.